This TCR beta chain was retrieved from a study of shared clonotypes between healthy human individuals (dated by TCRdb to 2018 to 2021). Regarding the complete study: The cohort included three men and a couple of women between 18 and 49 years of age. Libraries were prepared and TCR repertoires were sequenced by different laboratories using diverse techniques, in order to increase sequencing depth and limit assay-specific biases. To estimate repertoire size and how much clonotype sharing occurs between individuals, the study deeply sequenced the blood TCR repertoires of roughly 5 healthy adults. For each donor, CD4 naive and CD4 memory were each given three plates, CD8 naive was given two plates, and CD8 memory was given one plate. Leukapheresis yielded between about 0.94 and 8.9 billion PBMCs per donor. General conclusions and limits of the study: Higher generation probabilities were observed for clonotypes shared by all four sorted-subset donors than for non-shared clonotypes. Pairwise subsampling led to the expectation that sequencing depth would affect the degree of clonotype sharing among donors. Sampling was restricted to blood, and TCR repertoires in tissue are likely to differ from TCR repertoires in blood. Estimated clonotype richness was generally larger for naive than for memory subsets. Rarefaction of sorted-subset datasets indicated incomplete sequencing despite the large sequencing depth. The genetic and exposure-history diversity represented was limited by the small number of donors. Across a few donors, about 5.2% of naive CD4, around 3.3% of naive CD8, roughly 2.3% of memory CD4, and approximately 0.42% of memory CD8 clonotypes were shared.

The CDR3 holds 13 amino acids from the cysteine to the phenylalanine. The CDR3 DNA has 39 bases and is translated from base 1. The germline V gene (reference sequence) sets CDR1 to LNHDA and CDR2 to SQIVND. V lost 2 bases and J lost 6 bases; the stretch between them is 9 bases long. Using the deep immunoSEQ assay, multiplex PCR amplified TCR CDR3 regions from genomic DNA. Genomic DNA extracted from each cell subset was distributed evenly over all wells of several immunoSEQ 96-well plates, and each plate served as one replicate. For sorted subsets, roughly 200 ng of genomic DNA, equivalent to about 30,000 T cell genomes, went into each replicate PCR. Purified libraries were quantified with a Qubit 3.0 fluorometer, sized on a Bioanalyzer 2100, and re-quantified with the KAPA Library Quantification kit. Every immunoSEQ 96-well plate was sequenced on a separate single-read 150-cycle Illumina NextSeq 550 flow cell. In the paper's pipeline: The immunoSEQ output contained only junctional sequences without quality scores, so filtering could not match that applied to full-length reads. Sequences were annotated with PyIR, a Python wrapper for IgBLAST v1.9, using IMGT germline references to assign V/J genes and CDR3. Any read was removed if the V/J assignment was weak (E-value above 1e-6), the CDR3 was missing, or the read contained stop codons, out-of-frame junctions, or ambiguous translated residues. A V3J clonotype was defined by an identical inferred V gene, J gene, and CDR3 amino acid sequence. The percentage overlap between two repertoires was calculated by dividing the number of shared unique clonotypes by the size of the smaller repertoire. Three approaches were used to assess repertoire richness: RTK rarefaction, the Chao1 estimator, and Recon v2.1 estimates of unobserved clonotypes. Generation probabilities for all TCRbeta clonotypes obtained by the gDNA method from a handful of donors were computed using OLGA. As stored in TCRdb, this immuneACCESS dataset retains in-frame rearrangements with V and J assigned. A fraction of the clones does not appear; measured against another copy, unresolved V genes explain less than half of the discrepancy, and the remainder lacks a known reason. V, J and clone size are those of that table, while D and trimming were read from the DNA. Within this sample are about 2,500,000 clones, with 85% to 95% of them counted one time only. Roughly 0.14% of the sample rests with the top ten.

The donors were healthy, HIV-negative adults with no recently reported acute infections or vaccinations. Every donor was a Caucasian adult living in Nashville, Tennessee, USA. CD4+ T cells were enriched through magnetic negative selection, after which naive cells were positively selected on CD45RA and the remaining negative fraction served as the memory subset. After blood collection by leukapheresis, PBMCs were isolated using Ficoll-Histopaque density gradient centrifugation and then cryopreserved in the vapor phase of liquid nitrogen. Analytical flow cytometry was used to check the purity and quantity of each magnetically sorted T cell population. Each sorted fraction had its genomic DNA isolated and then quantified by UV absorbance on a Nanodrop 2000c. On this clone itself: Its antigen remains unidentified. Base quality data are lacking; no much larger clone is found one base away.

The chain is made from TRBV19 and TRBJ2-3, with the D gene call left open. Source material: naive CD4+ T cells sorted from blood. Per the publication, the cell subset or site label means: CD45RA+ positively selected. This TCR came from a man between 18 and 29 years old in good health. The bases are TGTGCCAGTAGTATAACTCGTGGTGATACGCAGTATTTT. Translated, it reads CASSITRGDTQYF.